This TCR beta chain was documented in a study of OX40 agonist ivuxolimab in advanced cancers. Whole-study results and caveats: A proportion of nonresponders additionally exhibited low normalized T-cell clonal expansion.

Generated by immunoSEQ multiplex PCR, the TCRdb table keeps only in-frame clones and is missing some. This sample carries roughly 25,000 clones, 88% of them seen once, and the ten largest clones take about 20%. A note on this clone: No antigen is known for it.

V was pared by 0 bases and J by 8 bases, with 10 bases of the junction left unmatched. CDR1 is LNHDA, CDR2 SQIVND, per germline (reference sequence). CDR3 length: 17 residues. V gene TRBV19 combines with J gene TRBJ2-1; 10 bases agree with TRBD2. The sequence was collected from an adult with an advanced solid tumor such as melanoma, head and neck, liver or kidney cancer. The sequences come from CD4+ or CD8+ T cells sorted from blood, collected in a trial of the OX40 agonist ivuxolimab. The CDR3 protein is CASSIDPGAGGHDEQFF. As DNA, the CDR3 is TGTGCCAGTAGTATAGACCCGGGAGCGGGGGGGCACGATGAGCAGTTCTTC.